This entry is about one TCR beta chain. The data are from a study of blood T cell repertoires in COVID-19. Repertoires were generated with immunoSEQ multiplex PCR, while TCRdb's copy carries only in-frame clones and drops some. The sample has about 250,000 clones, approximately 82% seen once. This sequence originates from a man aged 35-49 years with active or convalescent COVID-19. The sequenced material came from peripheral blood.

CDR3 bases: TGTGCCTGCAGACAGGGGATGAGCACAGATACGCAGTATTTT. Protein: CACRQGMSTDTQYF. The chain carries TRBV30 and TRBJ2-3, with 8 bases that match TRBD1. CDR1 and CDR2 from the germline V gene are GTSNPN and SVGIG (reference sequence). The V segment lost 6 bases and the J segment 0 bases; nucleotides outside the gene matches: 5. The length of the CDR3 is 14 residues.